The clone carrying this T cell receptor beta chain showed up just once. Its antigen is unidentified. The protocol was immunoSEQ multiplex PCR, while the TCRdb copy is restricted to in-frame clones and leaves out a portion. The table lists 95,000 to 100,000 clones, around 85% of them singletons. The data were obtained in a study of identifying expanded T cells in peripheral blood. Study observations and caveats: Roughly two-week clone count variance significantly increased as total template count grew. Technical replicates showed roughly 1.2 changed clones; two weeks about 16; four weeks 19.

CDR3 length equals 15 residues. J lost 4 bases, V lost 1 base, and 3 bases had no gene match. Germline V gene sequence: CDR1 KGHSH, CDR2 LQKENI. During the collection period, no donor immune events like infections were recorded. V usage is TRBV18 and J usage is TRBJ1-3, with 8 bases fitting TRBD1. The receptor was derived from a person between 18 and 75 years old in good health. Sequenced input: blood. The DNA for the CDR3 is TGTGCCAGCTCACCACGGACAGGGTCCGGAAACACCATATATTTT. Its translation is CASSPRTGSGNTIYF. Complete variable domain (other parts from reference TRBV18 and TRBJ1-3): NAGVMQNPRHLVRRRGQEARLRCSPMKGHSHVYWYRQLPEEGLKFMVYLQKENIIDESGMPKERFSAEFPKEGPSILRIQQVVRGDSAAYFCASSPRTGSGNTIYFGEGSWLTVV.